The rows below give T cell receptor beta chains drawn from one sample of a study of blood T cell repertoires in COVID-19. Only in-frame clones appear in the TCRdb table, and some are missing; sequencing was by immunoSEQ multiplex PCR. The table shows 25,000 to 35,000 clones, with roughly 80% occurring only once. Sequenced input: peripheral blood. These receptors came from a woman of 80 years or more with acute or convalescent COVID-19. CDR3s include the opening cysteine and the closing phenylalanine or tryptophan. A D gene is named only where the DNA matches it firmly. The listing skips clone size in some rows; elsewhere it reads once, few, many or a size class.

CDR3: CASSSTGAGANVLTF; DNA: TGTGCCAGCAGTTCGACAGGGGCTGGGGCCAACGTCCTGACTTTC; V: TRBV2; D: TRBD1; J: TRBJ2-6; size: .
CDR3: CASSRTLNRANEKLFF; DNA: TGTGCCAGCAGCCGTACGTTGAACAGGGCTAATGAAAAACTGTTTTTT; V: TRBV27; D: .; J: TRBJ1-4; size: .
CDR3: CASSAPVFWDIVRANYGYTF; DNA: TGTGCCAGCAGCGCACCGGTCTTCTGGGACATCGTCCGCGCTAACTATGGCTACACCTTC; V: TRBV6-2/TRBV6-3; D: .; J: TRBJ1-2; size: .
CDR3: CASSSGRAADTQYF; DNA: TGTGCCAGCAGCTCGGGCAGGGCCGCAGATACGCAGTATTTT; V: TRBV11-3; D: .; J: TRBJ2-3; size: .
CDR3: CASSLVQGLVGVNPYEQYF; DNA: TGTGCCAGCAGCTTAGTTCAGGGGTTGGTGGGAGTGAATCCCTACGAGCAGTACTTC; V: TRBV7-2; D: .; J: TRBJ2-7; size: .
CDR3: CASSLVPGGPDTQYF; DNA: TGCGCCAGCAGCTTGGTGCCAGGGGGTCCAGATACGCAGTATTTT; V: TRBV5-1; D: TRBD1; J: TRBJ2-3; size: .
CDR3: CAWSAGGRYGYTF; DNA: TGTGCCTGGAGTGCGGGAGGGCGGTATGGCTACACCTTC; V: TRBV30; D: .; J: TRBJ1-2; size: .
CDR3: CATRGGANVLTF; DNA: TGTGCCACCCGGGGAGGGGCCAACGTCCTGACTTTC; V: TRBV10-3; D: .; J: TRBJ2-6; size: once
CDR3: CASSVRRLTSTDTQYF; DNA: TGTGCCAGCAGTGTACGGCGGTTAACTAGCACAGATACGCAGTATTTT; V: TRBV2; D: .; J: TRBJ2-3; size: .
CDR3: CASSSGGTDTQYF; DNA: TGTGCCAGCAGCTCGGGGGGCACAGATACGCAGTATTTT; V: TRBV12-3/TRBV12-4; D: .; J: TRBJ2-3; size: once
CDR3: CSGGTAHSYNEQFF; DNA: TGCAGCGGAGGGACAGCTCACTCCTACAATGAGCAGTTCTTC; V: TRBV29-1; D: TRBD1; J: TRBJ2-1; size: .
CDR3: CASSQGGTGASSEAFF; DNA: TGTGCCAGCAGCCAGGGGGGGACAGGAGCTTCCTCTGAAGCTTTCTTT; V: TRBV3-1/TRBV3-2; D: TRBD1; J: TRBJ1-1; size: .
CDR3: CASSLEPRNEQFF; DNA: TGTGCCAGCAGCTTAGAGCCTAGAAATGAGCAGTTCTTC; V: TRBV7-2; D: .; J: TRBJ2-1; size: few
CDR3: CASSPGGPGANVLTF; DNA: TGTGCCAGTAGTCCGGGGGGGCCTGGGGCCAACGTCCTGACTTTC; V: TRBV19; D: TRBD2; J: TRBJ2-6; size: .
CDR3: CASSESKGHRGKGYTF; DNA: TGCGCCAGCAGTGAGTCGAAAGGGCACAGGGGGAAAGGCTACACCTTC; V: TRBV10-1; D: TRBD1; J: TRBJ1-2; size: .
CDR3: CASSQLGLLTEAFF; DNA: TGTGCCAGCAGCCAACTGGGGCTTTTGACTGAAGCTTTCTTT; V: TRBV14; D: .; J: TRBJ1-1; size: .
CDR3: CASSSDREGQPQHF; DNA: TGTGCCAGCAGCTCGGACAGGGAGGGTCAGCCCCAGCATTTT; V: TRBV6-5; D: TRBD1; J: TRBJ1-5; size: .
CDR3: CASSPFSGQLSSYEQYF; DNA: TGTGCCAGCTCACCGTTTTCGGGACAGCTAAGCTCCTACGAGCAGTACTTC; V: TRBV18; D: TRBD1; J: TRBJ2-7; size: .
CDR3: CASSYSTGLSSYEQYF; DNA: TGTGCCAGCAGTTACTCGACAGGATTGAGCTCCTACGAGCAGTACTTC; V: TRBV6-6; D: .; J: TRBJ2-7; size: once
CDR3: CASSPPRAGDTDTQYF; DNA: TGTGCCAGCAGCCCACCCAGGGCGGGGGACACAGATACGCAGTATTTT; V: TRBV3-1/TRBV3-2; D: TRBD2; J: TRBJ2-3; size: .
CDR3: CASSWRQPLAKNIQYF; DNA: TGCGCCAGCAGCTGGAGGCAGCCACTAGCCAAAAACATTCAGTACTTC; V: TRBV5-1; D: .; J: TRBJ2-4; size: once
CDR3: CASSINRGQTQYF; DNA: TGTGCCAGTAGTATCAACAGGGGTCAGACCCAGTACTTC; V: TRBV19; D: TRBD1; J: TRBJ2-5; size: .
CDR3: CASSTTGRTEAFF; DNA: TGTGCCAGCAGCACCACAGGGAGAACTGAAGCTTTCTTT; V: TRBV7-2; D: .; J: TRBJ1-1; size: .
CDR3: CASSYGQGSTYEQYF; DNA: TGTGCCAGCAGTTACGGACAGGGTAGCACCTACGAGCAGTACTTC; V: TRBV6-2/TRBV6-3; D: TRBD1; J: TRBJ2-7; size: .
CDR3: CASSLTGYGYTF; DNA: TGTGCCAGCAGCTTAACAGGCTATGGCTACACCTTC; V: TRBV5-4; D: .; J: TRBJ1-2; size: .
CDR3: CASSFGRTGDEQYF; DNA: TGTGCCAGCAGTTTCGGTCGGACGGGGGACGAGCAGTACTTC; V: TRBV6-2/TRBV6-3; D: .; J: TRBJ2-7; size: .
CDR3: CASSLVSGGQGNTIYF; DNA: TGTGCCAGCAGTTTGGTATCCGGGGGGCAAGGAAACACCATATATTTT; V: TRBV28; D: .; J: TRBJ1-3; size: .